This T cell receptor beta chain came from a study of blood T cell repertoires in COVID-19. Method: immunoSEQ multiplex PCR; TCRdb's copy keeps in-frame clones and lacks some. Of more than 250,000 clones in the sample, approximately 89% were seen once. The CDR3 consists of 13 residues. The trim removed 7 bases at V and 6 bases at J, leaving 6 bases unmatched. CDR1 is MNHGY, CDR2 SAAAGT, per germline. The clonotype originates from a woman younger than 30 who had recovered from COVID-19. The rearrangement joins TRBV6-8 to TRBJ2-7; TRBD1 agrees at 10 bases. The material sequenced was PBMCs or T cells enriched from blood (not recorded which). This CDR3 is CASTWDRGGEQYF. CDR3 in DNA: TGTGCCAGCACCTGGGACAGGGGTGGCGAGCAGTACTTC.